Following are 17 T cell receptor beta chains from one sample sequenced in a study of cytomegalovirus exposure and HLA in healthy donors. In the PCR, 60 Vbeta and 13 Jbeta primers were used. This table comes from immunoSEQ multiplex PCR, and its TCRdb copy is limited to in-frame clones, with some not included. Of 150,000 to 190,000 clones detected, approximately 72% appear once; the ten largest clones hold under 1.5%. Specimen: PBMCs. The receptors stem from a man between 18 and 29 years old in good health and CMV-seronegative.

The rearrangement uses TRBV29-1 and TRBJ2-7, with a possible D match to TRBD2 (6 bases). Trimming shortened V by 4 bases and J by 8 bases, and 12 bases separated the two germline ends. Germline-derived CDR1 and CDR2 are SQVTM and ANQGSEA. The CDR3 has 11 amino acids. CDR3 amino acids: CSVVTGGQQYF. CDR3 bases: TGCAGCGTTGTAACCGGGGGACAGCAGTACTTC.

The chain is built from TRBV9 and TRBJ2-3, with D tentatively TRBD1 (5 bases). Trimming took off 2 bases at V and 6 bases at J, with 19 bases between the two ends. The CDR3 spans 16 residues. Per the germline V gene, CDR1 is SGDLS and CDR2 is YYNGEE. The CDR3 loop is CASSVVGGALADTQYF. As DNA, the CDR3 is TGTGCCAGCAGCGTGGTGGGTGGGGCCCTTGCCGATACGCAGTATTTT.

The chain recombines TRBV14 with TRBJ1-1; D remains unclear. In germline, CDR1 is SGHDN, CDR2 FVKESK. The CDR3 covers 15 residues. V was shortened by 2 bases and J by 0 bases, with 10 bases between the two germline ends. The CDR3 DNA is TGTGCCAGCAGCCAAACCCGAGGGATGAACACTGAAGCTTTCTTT. It translates to CASSQTRGMNTEAFF. Drawing the rest from reference TRBV14 and TRBJ1-1, the complete variable domain is EAGVTQFPSHSVIEKGQTVTLRCDPISGHDNLYWYRRVMGKEIKFLLHFVKESKQDESGMPNNRFLAERTGGTYSTLKVQPAELEDSGVYFCASSQTRGMNTEAFFGQGTRLTVV.

CDR3 amino acids: CASSPLASTGEQFF. DNA for the CDR3: TGTGCCAGCAGCCCGCTGGCTAGTACCGGTGAGCAGTTCTTC. The chain recombines TRBV5-4 with TRBJ2-1; D gene uncertain. The CDR3 runs to 14 residues. Germline V gene lookup returns CDR1 SGHNT and CDR2 YYREEE (reference sequence). Trimming shortened V by 4 bases and J by 9 bases, and 17 bases separated the two germline ends.

The DNA for the CDR3 is TGCAGCGGCGCCACCCCGCAACGCACAGATACGCAGTATTTT. This gives the protein CSGATPQRTDTQYF. V and J are TRBV29-1 and TRBJ2-3; D is undetermined. V was cut by 7 bases and J by 1 base, with 15 bases left in between. This CDR3 comprises 14 residues. Germline CDR1 reads SQVTM; CDR2 reads ANQGSEA.

The genes are TRBV19 and TRBJ2-7; 9 positions match TRBD1. This CDR3 is built from 13 residues. The J segment lost 6 bases and the V segment lost 5 bases, leaving 5 bases of the junction unmatched. The germline V gene encodes CDR1 LNHDA and CDR2 SQIVND (reference sequence). CDR3 nucleotide sequence: TGTGCCAGTAGTTGGGGACAGGGTGGCGAGCAGTACTTC. Protein: CASSWGQGGEQYF. Full variable domain (outside the CDR3, taken from reference TRBV19 and TRBJ2-7): DGGITQSPKYLFRKEGQNVTLSCEQNLNHDAMYWYRQDPGQGLRLIYYSQIVNDFQKGDIAEGYSVSREKKESFPLTVTSAQKNPTAFYLCASSWGQGGEQYFGPGTRLTVT.

The rearrangement uses TRBV10-1 and TRBJ1-1, with 8 bases matching TRBD1. J gave up 1 base and V 8 bases, and 3 bases lay outside the gene matches. Germline-derived CDR1 and CDR2 are WNHNN and SYGVQD (reference sequence). The CDR3 loop spans 13 amino acids. The DNA for the CDR3 is TGCGCCAGCCGGACAGGGAGGAACACTGAAGCTTTCTTT. It encodes CASRTGRNTEAFF.

The table lists this clone with a count of one. CDR3 in amino acids: CASSKDSPTSYEQYF. The CDR3 DNA sequence: TGCGCCAGCAGCAAGGACAGTCCCACCTCCTACGAGCAGTACTTC. V and J are TRBV5-1 and TRBJ2-7; tentative D call: TRBD1 (6 bases). CDR3 length: 15 residues. The V and J ends lost 4 bases and 0 bases respectively, with 14 bases between them. CDR1 is SGHRS, CDR2 YFSETQ, per germline. The whole variable domain, remainder taken from reference TRBV5-1 and TRBJ2-7, is KAGVTQTPRYLIKTRGQQVTLSCSPISGHRSVSWYQQTPGQGLQFLFEYFSETQRNKGNFPGRFSGRQFSNSRSEMNVSTLELGDSALYLCASSKDSPTSYEQYFGPGTRLTVT.

Regarding this clone: The sample holds other DNA sequences that translate to the same CDR3. The chain couples TRBV30 to TRBJ1-5, with no clear D. This CDR3 has 14 amino acids. In germline, CDR1 is GTSNPN, CDR2 SVGIG (reference sequence). V dropped 1 base and J dropped 2 bases, with 9 bases sitting between them. The DNA of the CDR3 is TGTGCCTGGAGTGCGGGGATTGGCAATCAGCCCCAGCATTTT. It yields the protein CAWSAGIGNQPQHF.

The chain employs TRBV5-1 and TRBJ2-5, with 8 bases identical to TRBD2. The CDR3 contains 14 residues. Germline V gene lookup returns CDR1 SGHRS and CDR2 YFSETQ. The V segment lost 4 bases and the J segment 1 base; nucleotides outside the gene matches: 3. CDR3 DNA: TGCGCCAGCAGCCCTGCGGGGGGCCAAGAGACCCAGTACTTC. Translation: CASSPAGGQETQYF.

The V and J genes are TRBV30 and TRBJ1-5; D is uncertain. This CDR3 has 13 amino acids. Germline V lookup: CDR1 GTSNPN, CDR2 SVGIG (reference sequence). Trimming took off 1 base at V and 6 bases at J, with 10 bases between the two ends. The CDR3 DNA follows: TGTGCCTGGAGTGCGGGAGGGCTTCAGCCCCAGCATTTT. Translated, it gives CAWSAGGLQPQHF.

This chain connects TRBV19 to TRBJ1-1; D is perhaps TRBD1 (5 bases). The germline V gene has CDR1 LNHDA and CDR2 SQIVND (reference sequence). This CDR3 is built from 14 residues. Between the trimmed V and J ends, which lost 3 bases and 1 base, there was a span of 9 bases. CDR3 coding DNA: TGTGCCAGTAGTATCTTAGGGGAGAACACTGAAGCTTTCTTT. Translation: CASSILGENTEAFF. The full variable domain, in which reference TRBV19 and TRBJ1-1 provide the parts outside the CDR3, is DGGITQSPKYLFRKEGQNVTLSCEQNLNHDAMYWYRQDPGQGLRLIYYSQIVNDFQKGDIAEGYSVSREKKESFPLTVTSAQKNPTAFYLCASSILGENTEAFFGQGTRLTVV.

J is TRBJ2-2 and V is TRBV29-1; TRBD2 might be the D (5 bases). The CDR3 runs 12 residues. V was trimmed by 6 bases and J by 6 bases, leaving 11 bases between them. Germline values: CDR1 SQVTM, CDR2 ANQGSEA. The DNA for the CDR3 is TGCAGCGTATTTACCGGGGCCGGGGAGCTGTTTTTT. Its protein is CSVFTGAGELFF.

This clone was recorded once. The CDR3 coding sequence is TGTGCCAGCAGCCCCAACACTAGCGGGAGCTCCGAGCAGTACTTC. As protein: CASSPNTSGSSEQYF. The chain recombines TRBV27 with TRBJ2-7; TRBD2 aligns across 11 bases. Germline CDR1 is MNHEY and CDR2 is SMNVEV (reference sequence). This CDR3 is built from 15 residues. Germline trimming cut 6 bases from V and 6 bases from J; bases unmatched to any gene: 10.

This clone has just a few counts. V and J are TRBV5-8 and TRBJ1-5; D is undetermined. Germline V gene lookup returns CDR1 SGHTS and CDR2 YDEGEE. The V and J ends lost 2 bases and 6 bases respectively, with 9 bases between them. The CDR3 totals 13 residues. Written as DNA, the CDR3 is TGTGCCAGCAGCTTAGTTAACAGTCAGCCCCAGCATTTT. Encoded protein: CASSLVNSQPQHF.

This clone has a handful of counts. This chain links TRBV4-3 with TRBJ2-1; 7 nucleotides match TRBD2. The germline gives CDR1 LGHNA, CDR2 YSLEER. V was pared by 0 bases and J by 9 bases, with 17 bases of the junction left unmatched. The CDR3 covers 18 residues. The CDR3 DNA sequence: TGCGCCAGCAGCCAAGATCAGGTGGGGCGGGAGAAATGGGGTGAGCAGTTCTTC. Amino acids: CASSQDQVGREKWGEQFF.

Here the CDR3 reads CASTTDSVNQPQHF. CDR3 bases: TGTGCCAGTACCACTGACAGCGTCAATCAGCCCCAGCATTTT. This rearrangement joins TRBV19 to TRBJ1-5, with D perhaps matching TRBD1 (5 bases). Looked up from germline, CDR1 is LNHDA and CDR2 is SQIVND (reference sequence). The CDR3 sequence is 14 residues long. Deletions cut 7 bases from V and 3 bases from J, with 13 bases between.